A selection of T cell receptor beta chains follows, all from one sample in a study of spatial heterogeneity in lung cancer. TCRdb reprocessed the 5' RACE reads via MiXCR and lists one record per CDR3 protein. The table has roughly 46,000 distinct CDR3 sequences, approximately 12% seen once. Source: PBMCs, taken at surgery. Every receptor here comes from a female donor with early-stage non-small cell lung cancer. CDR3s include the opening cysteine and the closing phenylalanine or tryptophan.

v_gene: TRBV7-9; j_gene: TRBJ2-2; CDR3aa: CANPRGVRGTGELFF
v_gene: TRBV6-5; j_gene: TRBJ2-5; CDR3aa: CASSPHGARQETQYF
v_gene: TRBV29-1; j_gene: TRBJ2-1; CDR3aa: CSFFPGTSYNEQFF
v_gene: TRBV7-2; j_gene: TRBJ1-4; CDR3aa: CASSLARGMSNEKLFF
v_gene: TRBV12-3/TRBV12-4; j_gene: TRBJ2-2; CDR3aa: CASSFSAGELFF
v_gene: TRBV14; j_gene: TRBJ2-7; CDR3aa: CASIGRRISYEQYF
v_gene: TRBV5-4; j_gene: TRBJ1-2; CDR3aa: CASSQPNGAYGYTF
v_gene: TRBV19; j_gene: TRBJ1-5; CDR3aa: CASSLGRVNQPQHF
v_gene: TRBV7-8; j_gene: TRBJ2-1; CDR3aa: CASTPGPGSYNEQFF
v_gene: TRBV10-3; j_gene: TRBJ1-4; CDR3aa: CATADSTNEKLFF
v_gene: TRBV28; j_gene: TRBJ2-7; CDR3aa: CASRDRGGYEQYF